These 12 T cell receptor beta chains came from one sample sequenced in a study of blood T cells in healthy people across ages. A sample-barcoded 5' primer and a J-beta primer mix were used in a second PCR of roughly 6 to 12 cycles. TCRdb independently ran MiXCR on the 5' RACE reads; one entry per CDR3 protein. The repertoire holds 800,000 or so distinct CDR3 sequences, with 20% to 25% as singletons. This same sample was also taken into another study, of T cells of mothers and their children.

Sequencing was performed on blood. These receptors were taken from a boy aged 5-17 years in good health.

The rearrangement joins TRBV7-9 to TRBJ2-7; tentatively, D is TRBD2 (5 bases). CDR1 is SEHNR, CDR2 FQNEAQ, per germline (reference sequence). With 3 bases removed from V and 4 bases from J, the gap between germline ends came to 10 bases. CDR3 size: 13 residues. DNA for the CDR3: TGTGCCAGCAGCTTCCAGACGGGGTACGAGCAGTACTTC. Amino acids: CASSFQTGYEQYF. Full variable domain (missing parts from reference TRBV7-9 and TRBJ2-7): DTGVSQNPRHKITKRGQNVTFRCDPISEHNRLYWYRQTLGQGPEFLTYFQNEAQLEKSRLLSDRFSAERPKGSFSTLEIQRTEQGDSAMYLCASSFQTGYEQYFGPGTRLTVT.

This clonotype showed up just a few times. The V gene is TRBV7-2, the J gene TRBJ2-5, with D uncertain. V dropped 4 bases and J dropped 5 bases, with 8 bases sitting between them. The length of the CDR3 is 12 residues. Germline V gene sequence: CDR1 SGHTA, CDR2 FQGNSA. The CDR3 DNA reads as TGTGCCAGCAGCTCCCCCTATGAGACCCAGTACTTC. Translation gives CASSSPYETQYF.

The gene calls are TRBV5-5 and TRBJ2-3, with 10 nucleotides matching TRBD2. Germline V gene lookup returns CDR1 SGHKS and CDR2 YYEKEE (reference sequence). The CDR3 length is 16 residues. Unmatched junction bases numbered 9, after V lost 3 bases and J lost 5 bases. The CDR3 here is CASSWGIAGGRDTQYF. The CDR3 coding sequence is TGTGCCAGCAGCTGGGGGATAGCGGGGGGCCGAGATACGCAGTATTTT.

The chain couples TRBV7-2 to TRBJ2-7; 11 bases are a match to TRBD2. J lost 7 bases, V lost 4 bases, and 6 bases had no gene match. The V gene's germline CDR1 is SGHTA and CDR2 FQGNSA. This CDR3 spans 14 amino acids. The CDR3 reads CASSSPGLAVEQYF. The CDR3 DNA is TGTGCCAGCAGCTCGCCGGGACTAGCGGTAGAGCAGTACTTC.

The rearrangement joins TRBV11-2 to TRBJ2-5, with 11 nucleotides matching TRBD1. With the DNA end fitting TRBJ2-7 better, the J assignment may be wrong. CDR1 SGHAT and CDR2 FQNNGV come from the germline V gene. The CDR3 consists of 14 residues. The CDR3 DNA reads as TGTGCCAGCAGCTCGGACAGGGGGCTATACGAGCAGTACTTC. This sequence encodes CASSSDRGLYEQYF.

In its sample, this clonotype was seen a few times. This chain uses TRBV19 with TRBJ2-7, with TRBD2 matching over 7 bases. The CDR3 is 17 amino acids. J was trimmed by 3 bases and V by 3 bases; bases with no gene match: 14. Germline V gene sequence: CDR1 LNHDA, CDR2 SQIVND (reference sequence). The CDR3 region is CASSMGAAGQQFYEQYF. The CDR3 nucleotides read TGTGCCAGTAGTATGGGTGCAGCGGGGCAGCAATTCTACGAGCAGTACTTC.

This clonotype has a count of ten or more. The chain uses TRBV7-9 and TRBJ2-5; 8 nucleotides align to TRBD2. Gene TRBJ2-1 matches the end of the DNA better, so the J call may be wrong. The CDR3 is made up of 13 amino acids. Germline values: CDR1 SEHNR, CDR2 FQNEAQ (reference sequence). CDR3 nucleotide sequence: TGTGCCAGCAGCCCCCGGGAGGGCAATGAGCAGTTCTTC. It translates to CASSPREGNEQFF.

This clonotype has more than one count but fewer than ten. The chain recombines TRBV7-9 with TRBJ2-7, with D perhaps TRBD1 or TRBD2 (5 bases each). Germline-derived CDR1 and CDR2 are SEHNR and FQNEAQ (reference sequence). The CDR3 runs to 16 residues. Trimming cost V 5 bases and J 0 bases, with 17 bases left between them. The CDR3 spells CASSPRRAGTSYEQYF. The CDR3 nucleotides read TGTGCCAGCAGCCCCAGGAGAGCTGGGACCTCCTACGAGCAGTACTTC.

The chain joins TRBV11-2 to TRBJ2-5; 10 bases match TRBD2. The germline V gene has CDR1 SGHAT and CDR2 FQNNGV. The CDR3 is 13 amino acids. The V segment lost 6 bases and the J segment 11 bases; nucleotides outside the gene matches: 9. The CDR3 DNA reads TGTGCCAGCAGTCGGCAGCGGGGGGGGGAGCAGTACTTC. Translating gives CASSRQRGGEQYF.

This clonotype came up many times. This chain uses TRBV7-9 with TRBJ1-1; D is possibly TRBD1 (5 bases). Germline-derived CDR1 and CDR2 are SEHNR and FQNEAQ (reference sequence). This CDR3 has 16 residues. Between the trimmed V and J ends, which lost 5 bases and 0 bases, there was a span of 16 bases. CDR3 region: CASSNPGRYMNTEAFF. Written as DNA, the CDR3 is TGTGCCAGCAGCAATCCGGGGCGGTACATGAACACTGAAGCTTTCTTT.

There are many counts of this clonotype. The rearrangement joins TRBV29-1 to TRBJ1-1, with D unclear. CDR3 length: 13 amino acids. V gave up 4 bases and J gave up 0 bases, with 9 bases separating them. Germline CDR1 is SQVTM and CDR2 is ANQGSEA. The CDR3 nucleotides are TGCAGCGTTGTAGGTCAGCTGAACACTGAAGCTTTCTTT. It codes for CSVVGQLNTEAFF. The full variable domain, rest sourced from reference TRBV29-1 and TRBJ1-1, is SAVISQKPSRDICQRGTSLTIQCQVDSQVTMMFWYRQQPGQSLTLIATANQGSEATYESGFVIDKFPISRPNLTFSTLTVSNMSPEDSSIYLCSVVGQLNTEAFFGQGTRLTVV.

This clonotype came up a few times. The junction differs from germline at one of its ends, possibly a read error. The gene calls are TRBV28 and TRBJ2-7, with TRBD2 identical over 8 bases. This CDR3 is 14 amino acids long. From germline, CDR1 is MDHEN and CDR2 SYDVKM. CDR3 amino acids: CACSLSRGGYEQYF. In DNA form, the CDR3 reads TGTGCCTGCAGTTTATCCCGGGGGGGTTACGAGCAGTACTTC. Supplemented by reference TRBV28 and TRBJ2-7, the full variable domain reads DVKVTQSSRYLVKRTGEKVFLECVQDMDHENMFWYRQDPGLGLRLIYFSYDVKMKEKGDIPEGYSVSREKKERFSLILESASTNQTSMYLCACSLSRGGYEQYFGPGTRLTVT.